This entry lists 18 T cell receptor beta chains sequenced from one sample in a study of post-analysis software for immune sequencing data. Study results and caveats: TRBV5-6, TRBV5-1 and TRBV20-1 were among four to six TRBV segments more frequent in patients than controls.

Unique molecular identifiers had been added to the TCR beta cDNA libraries. TCRdb re-called the PCR reads through MiXCR, storing one row per CDR3 protein. The sample lists roughly 200,000 distinct CDR3 sequences, 25% to 30% occurring once. Their specific antigens are unknown. Specimen: blood. Receptor source: a girl aged 2-17 years with multiple sclerosis.

Many counts were recorded for this clonotype. This chain connects TRBV11-2 to TRBJ2-7; D not resolved. The V end lost 1 base, the J end lost 1 base, and 11 bases lay between the germline ends. CDR3 length equals 15 residues. CDR1 and CDR2 from the germline V gene are SGHAT and FQNNGV. This CDR3 is CASSLVGGMSYEQYF. In nucleotides, the CDR3 is TGTGCCAGCAGCTTAGTCGGTGGAATGTCCTACGAGCAGTACTTC.

This clonotype has only a few counts. The CDR3 DNA follows: TGTGCCAGCAGTCCGGGGCTAGGGCAGGGTACGCAGTATTTT. Protein sequence: CASSPGLGQGTQYF. This chain joins TRBV27 and TRBJ2-3; D is tentatively TRBD1 or TRBD2 (5 bases each). This CDR3 region has 14 residues. Trimming stripped 5 bases from V and 8 bases from J, with 17 bases between. Germline CDR1 is MNHEY and CDR2 is SMNVEV (reference sequence).

Details on this clonotype: A much larger clone lies a single base off, so this may be a read error. V usage is TRBV4-1 and J usage is TRBJ2-4; no firm D call. CDR1 and CDR2 (germline): MGHRA, YSYEKL. The CDR3 covers 13 residues. The CDR3 bases are TGCGCCAGCGGCCACTTGACCGTTACGAAGCAGTACTTC. It encodes CASGHLTVTKQYF.

In its sample, this clonotype was seen many times. V usage is TRBV14 and J usage is TRBJ2-7; D ambiguous. This CDR3 has 13 amino acids. Trimming cost V 1 base and J 5 bases, with 9 bases left between them. CDR1 is SGHDN, CDR2 FVKESK, per germline. CDR3 in amino acids: CASSQGRTHEQYF. The CDR3 bases are TGTGCCAGCAGCCAAGGAAGGACCCACGAGCAGTACTTC.

In its sample, this clonotype was seen once. One base away lies a much larger clone, so this may be a sequencing read error. V gene TRBV20-1 combines with J gene TRBJ1-5; D ambiguous. This CDR3 contains 13 residues. Germline V gene data show CDR1 as DFQATT and CDR2 as SNEGSKA (reference sequence). CDR3 DNA: TGCAGGGCTAGAGAAGGTCACGCCCAGCCCCAGCATTTT. Translating gives CRAREGHAQPQHF.

This clonotype was observed at least ten times. V is TRBV5-1 and J is TRBJ1-1; no firm D call. CDR3 size: 17 residues. Trimming cost V 4 bases and J 0 bases, with 19 bases left between them. The germline V gene encodes CDR1 SGHRS and CDR2 YFSETQ. The DNA of the CDR3 is TGCGCCAGCAGCCTGGACCGGAGAGGGTACATGAACACTGAAGCTTTCTTT. As protein: CASSLDRRGYMNTEAFF.

This rearrangement joins TRBV5-1 to TRBJ1-1; D not resolved. Trimming removed 2 bases at V and 3 bases at J, with 8 bases between. The CDR3 is 13 residues long. Germline CDR1 and CDR2: SGHRS and YFSETQ. DNA for the CDR3: TGCGCCAGCAGCTTTAACAGCTACACTGAAGCTTTCTTT. This sequence encodes CASSFNSYTEAFF.

This clonotype has ten or more counts. The chain is built from TRBV7-9 and TRBJ2-7; 8 bases fit TRBD1. CDR3 size: 15 residues. The germline CDR1 and CDR2 sequences are SEHNR and FQNEAQ (reference sequence). The V gene end was trimmed by 8 bases and the J gene end by 0 bases; junction bases not matched to a gene: 9. The CDR3 region is CASGQGPISSYEQYF. CDR3 sequence (DNA): TGTGCCAGCGGACAGGGCCCTATTAGCTCCTACGAGCAGTACTTC.

CDR3 in amino acids: CASSPGHRNNSPLHF. DNA of the CDR3: TGTGCCAGCTCACCAGGACACAGAAATAATTCACCCCTCCACTTT. J is TRBJ1-6 and V is TRBV18; weak D call: TRBD1 (5 bases). This CDR3 region has 15 residues. The germline CDR1 and CDR2 sequences are KGHSH and LQKENI. The V end lost 2 bases, the J end lost 5 bases, and 10 bases lay between the germline ends.

There are many counts of this clonotype. This sequence joins TRBV5-6 and TRBJ2-1; D is unresolved. This CDR3 spans 16 amino acids. The V end was cut by 4 bases, the J end by 4 bases, with 18 bases between. Germline values: CDR1 SGHDT, CDR2 YYEEEE. The DNA of the CDR3 is TGTGCCAGCAGCGGGCCGACTCCTTCTCTTTACAATGAGCAGTTCTTC. Residues: CASSGPTPSLYNEQFF.

J is TRBJ1-2 and V is TRBV20-1, with D tentatively TRBD1 (5 bases). This CDR3 has 16 residues. The V end lost 8 bases, the J end lost 4 bases, and 26 bases lay between the germline ends. Germline V gives CDR1 DFQATT, CDR2 SNEGSKA (reference sequence). CDR3 in amino acids: CSTQSREGLHSYGYTF. CDR3 sequence (DNA): TGCAGTACTCAAAGCCGGGAGGGACTCCACTCCTATGGCTACACCTTC.

The chain uses TRBV5-6 and TRBJ2-2, with unresolved D. CDR1 and CDR2 from the germline V gene are SGHDT and YYEEEE. The CDR3 contains 17 residues. Deletions cut 0 bases from V and 5 bases from J, with 17 bases between. CDR3: CASSLGADPSRTGELFF. CDR3 nucleotide sequence: TGTGCCAGCAGCTTGGGGGCAGACCCCTCGAGAACCGGGGAGCTGTTTTTT.

This chain links TRBV20-1 with TRBJ1-1, with 9 positions matching TRBD1. The J segment lost 5 bases and the V segment lost 1 base, leaving 5 bases of the junction unmatched. CDR3 size: 14 residues. Per germline, CDR1 DFQATT and CDR2 SNEGSKA (reference sequence). The CDR3: CSARAGQGRTEAFF. The CDR3, as DNA: TGCAGTGCTAGAGCAGGACAGGGGAGGACTGAAGCTTTCTTT.

To note about this clonotype: Just one base apart from a much larger clone, this may be a read error. This rearrangement joins TRBV5-1 to TRBJ2-3; 7 bases match TRBD2. CDR3 length: 14 residues. The germline CDR1 and CDR2 sequences are SGHRS and YFSETQ. CDR3 sequence (DNA): TGCGTCAGCAGCTTTACTAGCGCCACAGATACGCAGTATTTT. Its translation: CVSSFTSATDTQYF.

The chain carries TRBV19 and TRBJ2-6, with D possibly called TRBD1 or TRBD2 (5 bases each). CDR1 is LNHDA, CDR2 SQIVND, per germline (reference sequence). Trimming took 3 bases from V and 0 from J, leaving 9 bases between them. CDR3 size: 16 residues. CDR3 sequence reads: CASSMWGTSGANVLTF. DNA of the CDR3: TGTGCCAGTAGTATGTGGGGGACCTCTGGGGCCAACGTCCTGACTTTC.

This clonotype was recorded at least ten times. This sequence joins TRBV15 and TRBJ2-5; a weak D match, TRBD1 (7 bases). V was clipped by 5 bases and J by 5 bases, with 24 bases between them. CDR1 is LNHNV and CDR2 is YYDKDF in the germline V gene (reference sequence). The CDR3 consists of 17 residues. In nucleotides, the CDR3 is TGTGCCACCAGCGACACCCCCCAGGGGGGAGAAGGGGAGACCCAGTACTTC. It codes for CATSDTPQGGEGETQYF.

In this sample, this clonotype turned up once. A junction boundary mismatches the germline segment, possibly from a read error. This chain joins TRBV14 and TRBJ2-3; the D is unclear. The CDR3 runs to 13 residues. CDR1 is SGHDN, CDR2 FVKESK, per germline. The CDR3 DNA is TGTGCCAGCAACCAAGTTTATGCGGATACGCAGTATTTT. Translating gives CASNQVYADTQYF.

This chain uses TRBV6-6 with TRBJ1-1, with TRBD1 identical over 7 bases. Germline V gene sequence: CDR1 MNHNY, CDR2 SVGAGI (reference sequence). The junction had 5 bases not matched to a gene; V was cut back by 2 bases and J by 11 bases. The CDR3 has 12 amino acids. For the CDR3, the DNA is TGTGCCAGCAGTTACGATAGGGGGCCGGCTTTCTTT. Its protein is CASSYDRGPAFF.